This is a list of T cell receptor beta chains from one sample in a study of Ad26.COV2.S vaccination and SARS-CoV-2 variants. Produced via immunoSEQ multiplex PCR; TCRdb's table is partial and in-frame only. The data show over 400,000 clones, about 92% seen once. Sequencing used peripheral blood, obtained in a trial of Ad26.COV2.S vaccine versus placebo. The receptors originated from a person aged 18 to 59 who received the Ad26.COV2.S COVID-19 vaccine or a placebo. Each CDR3 is given with its conserved first and last residue. A D gene is named only where the DNA matches it firmly. Some rows mark clone size as missing; the rest say once, few, many or name a class of expanded clone.

NA | TRBJ2-5 | TRBV11-2 | TRBD2 | CASSSGGTQYF | TGTGCCAGCAGCTCGGGAGGGACCCAGTACTTC
few | TRBJ1-6 | TRBV23-1 | TRBD1 | CASSLTTPKEGAPNSPLHF | TGCGCCAGCAGTCTAACCACCCCGAAGGAGGGGGCACCAAATTCACCCCTCCACTTT
NA | TRBJ1-4 | TRBV18 | NA | CASSHDPLGEKLFF | TGTGCCAGCTCACACGACCCTCTCGGCGAAAAACTGTTTTTT
NA | TRBJ1-4 | TRBV5-1 | NA | CASSPLATNEKLFF | TGCGCCAGCAGCCCTCTAGCAACTAATGAAAAACTGTTTTTT
NA | TRBJ2-1 | TRBV2 | NA | CASNPRRGTNSYNEQFF | TGTGCCAGCAATCCGCGGAGGGGAACCAACTCCTACAATGAGCAGTTCTTC
NA | TRBJ1-5 | TRBV7-2 | NA | CASSFQGHGINQPQHF | TGTGCCAGCAGCTTCCAGGGCCACGGTATCAATCAGCCCCAGCATTTT
NA | TRBJ1-2 | TRBV10-2 | NA | CASSERRGDGYTF | TGCGCCAGCAGTGAGAGAAGGGGCGATGGCTACACCTTC
NA | TRBJ2-7 | TRBV6-5 | TRBD1 | CASSYGAGGNEQYF | TGTGCCAGCAGTTACGGCGCAGGGGGCAACGAGCAGTACTTC
NA | TRBJ1-5 | TRBV7-2 | NA | CASSLRENQPQHF | TGTGCCAGCAGCCTCAGGGAGAATCAGCCCCAGCATTTT
few | TRBJ2-7 | TRBV7-2 | NA | CASSLGVGGASTYEQYF | TGTGCCAGCAGCTTAGGAGTTGGGGGCGCGTCAACCTACGAGCAGTACTTC
once | TRBJ2-7 | TRBV7-2 | NA | CASRLDRSSSYEQYF | TGTGCCAGCAGGCTAGATAGGTCATCCTCCTACGAGCAGTACTTC
NA | TRBJ2-3 | TRBV7-2 | TRBD2 | CASSTRLAGTDTQYF | TGTGCCAGCAGCACTCGACTAGCGGGCACAGATACGCAGTATTTT
NA | TRBJ2-2 | TRBV28 | NA | CASSQVTGELFF | TGTGCCAGCAGCCAGGTTACCGGGGAGCTGTTTTTT
NA | TRBJ1-2 | TRBV5-5 | NA | CASSLAPSTVYGYTF | TGTGCCAGCAGCTTGGCCCCATCAACCGTCTATGGCTACACCTTC
NA | TRBJ2-3 | TRBV5-6 | NA | CASSLVTDTQYF | TGTGCCAGCAGCTTGGTAACAGATACGCAGTATTTT
NA | TRBJ2-1 | TRBV10-2 | NA | CASSKNRERFHEQFF | TGCGCCAGCAGCAAAAACAGGGAGAGGTTTCATGAGCAGTTCTTC
NA | TRBJ1-2 | TRBV4-3 | NA | CASSPTMDRSPYGYTF | TGCGCCAGCAGCCCGACTATGGACAGAAGCCCCTATGGCTACACCTTC
NA | TRBJ2-5 | TRBV4-2 | NA | CASSLKLRETQYF | TGTGCCAGCAGCCTCAAATTGCGGGAGACCCAGTACTTC
NA | TRBJ2-7 | TRBV25-1 | TRBD1 | CASENGGQANEQYF | TGTGCCAGCGAAAATGGGGGACAGGCCAACGAGCAGTACTTC
NA | TRBJ1-6 | TRBV28 | NA | CASSLWSSYNSPLHF | TGTGCCAGCAGTTTGTGGAGCTCCTATAATTCACCCCTCCACTTT
NA | TRBJ2-6 | TRBV3-1/TRBV3-2 | NA | CASSQGGHFSGANVLTF | TGTGCCAGCAGCCAAGGGGGACACTTCTCTGGGGCCAACGTCCTGACTTTC
NA | TRBJ2-4 | TRBV12-5 | NA | CASGPTSAREYKHWDF | TGTGCTAGTGGTCCAACGTCGGCCAGGGAGTACAAACATTGGGACTTC
NA | TRBJ2-5 | TRBV7-2 | NA | CASTVRQATETQYF | TGTGCCTCCACGGTCCGGCAGGCGACGGAGACCCAGTACTTC
NA | TRBJ1-2 | TRBV2 | NA | CASTSTGTYGYTF | TGTGCCAGCACCTCGACAGGAACTTATGGCTACACCTTC
NA | TRBJ2-3 | TRBV6-5 | NA | CASLSATDTQYF | TGTGCCAGCCTCTCCGCCACAGATACGCAGTATTTT
many | TRBJ1-6 | TRBV6-1 | NA | CASSEGSGVSSPLHF | TGTGCCAGCAGTGAGGGCAGCGGGGTTAGTTCACCCCTCCACTTT
NA | TRBJ1-2 | TRBV5-4 | NA | CASGLVRGDGYTF | TGTGCCAGCGGGCTTGTAAGGGGGGATGGCTACACCTTC
NA | TRBJ1-3 | TRBV7-2 | NA | CASSPRGGGNTIYF | TGTGCCAGCAGCCCTAGAGGAGGGGGAAACACCATATATTTT
few | TRBJ1-1 | TRBV6-2/TRBV6-3 | NA | CASSTRGGSTTEAFF | TGTGCCAGCAGTACACGGGGGGGGTCGACCACTGAAGCTTTCTTT